One and the same sample provided the 2 T cell receptor beta chains below, sequenced in a study of T cell clones after liver transplantation. The data were produced by immunoSEQ multiplex PCR, yet TCRdb's version contains in-frame clones alone and is incomplete. This sample has roughly 97,000 clones; 75% to 90% occur once, and the top ten carry 0.99%. This specimen was CD4+ T cells from blood, taken before liver transplant. The source of these receptors is a human donor who received a liver transplant.

This clone has just one count. This chain links TRBV7-2 with TRBJ1-5; no clear D gene. The CDR3 has 13 amino acids. The germline gives CDR1 SGHTA, CDR2 FQGNSA. V lost 5 bases to trimming and J lost 5 bases, with 10 bases between them. Here the CDR3 reads CASSRGRDQPQHF. CDR3 coding DNA: TGTGCCAGCAGCCGAGGACGGGATCAGCCCCAGCATTTT.

The chain uses TRBV4-3 and TRBJ1-1; a weak D match, TRBD1 (5 bases). With 0 bases removed from V and 11 bases from J, the gap between germline ends came to 19 bases. The CDR3 spans 15 residues. Germline V lookup: CDR1 LGHNA, CDR2 YSLEER. The CDR3 DNA reads as TGCGCCAGCAGCCAAGATAACAGGTCCGGTCTCCGGGCTTTCTTT. Translation gives CASSQDNRSGLRAFF.